The 18 T cell receptor beta chains reported below all come from one sample, sequenced in a study of OX40 agonist ivuxolimab in advanced cancers. TCRdb's copy holds only in-frame clones and misses some; the assay was immunoSEQ multiplex PCR. In the table there are over 85,000 clones, approximately 93% of which are singletons. The material sequenced was CD4+ or CD8+ T cells sorted from blood, taken in a trial of the OX40 agonist ivuxolimab. The receptors come from an adult with an advanced solid tumor such as melanoma, head and neck, liver or kidney cancer.

This clone was seen only once. V and J are TRBV6-5 and TRBJ2-6; D gene ambiguous. Per germline, CDR1 MNHEY and CDR2 SVGAGI. The germline V and J ends were trimmed by 8 bases and 0 bases, with 5 bases remaining between them. The CDR3 sequence is 13 residues long. CDR3 bases: TGTGCCAGCCGCTTCTCTGGGGCCAACGTCCTGACTTTC. Its translation: CASRFSGANVLTF.

The chain combines TRBV30 with TRBJ2-7; D gene ambiguous. CDR3 length: 14 amino acids. Per germline, CDR1 GTSNPN and CDR2 SVGIG (reference sequence). Trimming removed 3 bases from V and 0 bases from J, with 12 bases in between. The CDR3: CAWRLTASSYEQYF. CDR3 DNA sequence: TGTGCCTGGAGGTTGACGGCGAGCTCCTACGAGCAGTACTTC.

The rearrangement links TRBV28 to TRBJ2-3, with a tentative D call TRBD1 (6 bases). The CDR3 spans 19 residues. Germline V gene sequence: CDR1 MDHEN, CDR2 SYDVKM. V lost 6 bases and J 1 base, leaving 26 bases between the germline ends. CDR3 bases: TGTGCCAGCAGGGCACCGGTGGGCCGTTTGGGGGCCCGCACAGATACGCAGTATTTT. Its translation is CASRAPVGRLGARTDTQYF.

The J gene is TRBJ2-3, the V gene TRBV30; 8 bases align to TRBD2. The CDR3 covers 14 residues. J gave up 1 base and V 0 bases, and 0 bases lay outside the gene matches. In germline, CDR1 is GTSNPN, CDR2 SVGIG (reference sequence). This CDR3 reads CAWSVGGGTDTQYF. DNA of the CDR3: TGTGCCTGGAGTGTCGGGGGGGGCACAGATACGCAGTATTTT. The entire variable domain, with the rest obtained from reference TRBV30 and TRBJ2-3, is as follows: SQTIHQWPATLVQPVGSPLSLECTVEGTSNPNLYWYRQAAGRGLQLLFYSVGIGQISSEVPQNLSASRPQDRQFILSSKKLLLSDSGFYLCAWSVGGGTDTQYFGPGTRLTVL.

The chain uses TRBV28 and TRBJ2-5, with 9 bases identical to TRBD2. After removal of 8 bases from V and 5 bases from J, the junction contained 3 bases not matched to a gene. The CDR3 runs to 12 residues. CDR1 and CDR2 (germline): MDHEN, SYDVKM. DNA for the CDR3: TGTGCCAGCGGGACTAGCCGGGAGACCCAGTACTTC. Protein: CASGTSRETQYF.

With regard to this clone: Since the CDR3 does not end with the conserved phenylalanine or tryptophan, this likely comes from a read error. The DNA is left out, because the CDR3 cannot be placed on it with certainty; the CDR3 is given as TCRdb lists it. The chain combines TRBV6-5 with TRBJ1-1; TRBD1, as called in the table, went unchecked against the DNA. Germline CDR1 MNHEY, CDR2 SVGAGI. The CDR3 is 8 residues long, counting both termini. CDR3 sequence: CASKVPRG.

The chain links TRBV28 to TRBJ2-4; D not certain. The CDR3 totals 16 residues. Per the germline V gene, CDR1 is MDHEN and CDR2 is SYDVKM. Trimming left V 2 bases short and J 7 bases short, with 18 bases between. CDR3 region: CASSLVFRASKNIQYF. The CDR3 DNA sequence: TGTGCCAGCAGTTTAGTGTTTAGGGCCTCGAAGAACATTCAGTACTTC.

The J gene is TRBJ2-1, the V gene TRBV7-9, with a weak D call TRBD1 (6 bases). CDR3 length equals 15 residues. Germline values: CDR1 SEHNR, CDR2 FQNEAQ (reference sequence). Trimming stripped 5 bases from V and 6 bases from J, with 17 bases between. The CDR3 DNA follows: TGTGCCAGCAGCAGTCAGGGGCTAGGTAGCAATGAGCAGTTCTTC. It yields the protein CASSSQGLGSNEQFF.

This CDR3 is CASTRTGGNQPQHF. CDR3 DNA sequence: TGTGCCAGCACCAGGACAGGGGGAAATCAGCCCCAGCATTTT. The rearrangement joins TRBV5-8 to TRBJ1-5; TRBD1 matches 10 bases. V shed 6 bases and J 4 bases; nucleotides not matched to a gene: 4. The germline V gene has CDR1 SGHTS and CDR2 YDEGEE. CDR3 size: 14 residues.

The chain has TRBV7-9 and TRBJ1-3, with D maybe TRBD1 (6 bases). Germline CDR1 is SEHNR and CDR2 is FQNEAQ (reference sequence). There are 15 residues in the CDR3. V was cut by 5 bases and J by 4 bases, with 15 bases left in between. CDR3 sequence reads: CASSPKTGSGNTIYF. CDR3 coding DNA: TGTGCCAGCAGCCCGAAAACAGGGTCCGGAAACACCATATATTTT.

This clone showed up just once. This rearrangement joins TRBV19 to TRBJ2-6; 10 bases map to TRBD1. V shed 5 bases, J shed 0 bases, and the junction held 13 bases outside the gene matches. This CDR3 has 20 amino acids. Germline loops: CDR1 LNHDA, CDR2 SQIVND (reference sequence). CDR3 in amino acids: CASSPSGQGFRFSGANVLTF. The CDR3 bases are TGTGCCAGTAGTCCATCGGGACAGGGGTTCCGGTTCTCTGGGGCCAACGTCCTGACTTTC.

The J gene is TRBJ1-1, the V gene TRBV28; a weak D match, TRBD1 (5 bases). Per the germline V gene, CDR1 is MDHEN and CDR2 is SYDVKM. This CDR3 spans 13 amino acids. Trimming stripped 10 bases from V and 0 bases from J, with 12 bases between. The CDR3 sequence is CATLGGMNTEAFF. The CDR3 DNA reads TGTGCCACGCTGGGGGGGATGAACACTGAAGCTTTCTTT.

V and J are TRBV23-1 and TRBJ1-5; 7 nucleotides align to TRBD1. TRBV23-1 is assigned to the ORF class and has an uncertain function. The CDR3 covers 16 residues. The V gene end was trimmed by 4 bases and the J gene end by 0 bases; junction bases not matched to a gene: 6. The CDR3 sequence: CASSLDRVSSNQPQHF. CDR3 in DNA: TGCGCCAGCAGTCTCGACAGGGTATCTAGCAATCAGCCCCAGCATTTT.

This clone has just one count. V is TRBV2 and J is TRBJ1-2, with 10 bases identical to TRBD1. After removal of 6 bases from V and 6 bases from J, the junction contained 4 bases not matched to a gene. The CDR3 length is 13 residues. Germline V gene sequence: CDR1 SNHLY, CDR2 FYNNEI. The CDR3, as DNA: TGTGCCAGCAGCAGACAGGGGGCGGATGGCTACACCTTC. This gives the protein CASSRQGADGYTF.

The chain employs TRBV2 and TRBJ1-2, with D maybe TRBD1 (5 bases). The CDR3 loop spans 14 amino acids. Germline loops: CDR1 SNHLY, CDR2 FYNNEI. V was pared by 4 bases and J by 5 bases, with 14 bases between. The CDR3 DNA follows: TGTGCCAGCAGTGGGGCCACGGGGGGATATGGCTACACCTTC. This codes for CASSGATGGYGYTF.

The chain employs TRBV5-1 and TRBJ2-1; 9 bases align to TRBD2. In germline, CDR1 is SGHRS, CDR2 YFSETQ. This CDR3 comprises 17 residues. The ends lost 4 bases at V and 12 bases at J; junction bases unmatched: 20. CDR3 residues: CASSPFPKREATRGQFF. The CDR3 DNA reads as TGCGCCAGCAGCCCGTTCCCTAAGCGGGAGGCCACCAGGGGGCAGTTCTTC.

The chain uses TRBV7-3 and TRBJ2-2; D gene unclear. The CDR3 runs 12 residues. Germline CDR1 is SGHTA and CDR2 is FQGTGA. Trimming took 4 bases from V and 4 from J, leaving 4 bases between them. For the CDR3, the DNA is TGTGCCAGCAGCTCAATCACCGGGGAGCTGTTTTTT. It is translated as CASSSITGELFF.

The J gene is TRBJ1-5, the V gene TRBV6-5; D is undetermined. Deletions cut 4 bases from V and 12 bases from J, with 19 bases between. The CDR3 consists of 14 residues. From germline, CDR1 is MNHEY and CDR2 SVGAGI. The DNA for the CDR3 is TGTGCCAGCAGTTCGGGCAGGCCAGGATCACGCCAGCATTTT. Its protein is CASSSGRPGSRQHF.